What follows are 4 T cell receptor beta chains derived from one specimen sequenced in a study of OX40 agonist ivuxolimab in advanced cancers. Sequencing was performed with immunoSEQ multiplex PCR; in TCRdb, only in-frame clones are kept and a portion is missing. The sample has 65,000 to 85,000 clones, around 82% seen once. This material consisted of CD4+ or CD8+ T cells sorted from blood, taken in a trial of the OX40 agonist ivuxolimab. These receptors were collected from an adult with an advanced solid tumor such as melanoma, head and neck, liver or kidney cancer.

The J gene is TRBJ2-3, the V gene TRBV7-8; D gene unclear. Deletions cut 5 bases from V and 1 base from J, with 10 bases between. From germline, CDR1 is SGHVS and CDR2 FQNEAQ. The CDR3 contains 14 residues. This chain's CDR3 is CASSGYTGTDTQYF. The CDR3 DNA sequence: TGTGCCAGCAGCGGATACACGGGCACAGATACGCAGTATTTT.

The V gene is TRBV7-2, the J gene TRBJ2-7, with 10 bases fitting TRBD1. The germline gives CDR1 SGHTA, CDR2 FQGNSA. The CDR3 totals 15 residues. Trimming cost V 4 bases and J 2 bases; bases outside gene matches: 5. CDR3: CASSYRDRGPYEQYF. CDR3 DNA sequence: TGTGCCAGCAGCTACCGGGACAGGGGTCCCTACGAGCAGTACTTC.

The J gene is TRBJ2-1, the V gene TRBV28; 12 bases line up with TRBD1. CDR3 length: 15 amino acids. Germline V gene lookup returns CDR1 MDHEN and CDR2 SYDVKM. J lost 8 bases, V lost 10 bases, and 12 bases had no gene match. CDR3 in DNA: TGTGCCACTCGACGCCGGGACAGGGGGCAGGATGAGCAGTTCTTC. Translating it yields CATRRRDRGQDEQFF.

The chain links TRBV7-2 to TRBJ1-5, with D maybe TRBD1 (5 bases). The ends were cut back, 5 bases at V and 5 bases at J, with 16 bases in the middle. The CDR3 consists of 15 residues. Germline V CDR1 and CDR2: SGHTA, FQGNSA. This CDR3 reads CASSLNTGTYQPQHF. As DNA, the CDR3 is TGTGCCAGCAGCCTAAATACAGGAACGTATCAGCCCCAGCATTTT. The full variable domain, with the rest looked up from reference TRBV7-2 and TRBJ1-5, is GAGVSQSPSNKVTEKGKDVELRCDPISGHTALYWYRQSLGQGLEFLIYFQGNSAPDKSGLPSDRFSAERTGGSVSTLTIQRTQQEDSAVYLCASSLNTGTYQPQHFGDGTRLSIL.